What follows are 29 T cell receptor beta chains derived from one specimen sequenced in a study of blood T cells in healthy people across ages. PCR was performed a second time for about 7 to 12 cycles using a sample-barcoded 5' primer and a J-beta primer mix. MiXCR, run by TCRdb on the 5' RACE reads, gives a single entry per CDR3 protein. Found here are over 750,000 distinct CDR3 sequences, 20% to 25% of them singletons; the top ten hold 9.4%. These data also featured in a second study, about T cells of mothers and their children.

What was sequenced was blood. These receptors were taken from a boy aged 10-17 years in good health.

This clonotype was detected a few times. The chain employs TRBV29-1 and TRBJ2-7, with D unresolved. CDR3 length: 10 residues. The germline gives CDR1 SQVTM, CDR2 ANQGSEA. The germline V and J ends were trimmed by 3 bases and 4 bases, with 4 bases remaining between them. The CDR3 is CSVEEYEQYF. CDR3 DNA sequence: TGCAGCGTTGAGGAGTACGAGCAGTACTTC.

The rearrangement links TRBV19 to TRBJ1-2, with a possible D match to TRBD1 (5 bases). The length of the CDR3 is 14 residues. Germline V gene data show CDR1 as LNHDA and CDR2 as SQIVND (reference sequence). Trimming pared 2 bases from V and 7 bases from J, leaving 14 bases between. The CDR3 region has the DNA TGTGCCAGTAGTATAAAAGGTGCAGGGAGTGGCTACACCTTC. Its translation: CASSIKGAGSGYTF.

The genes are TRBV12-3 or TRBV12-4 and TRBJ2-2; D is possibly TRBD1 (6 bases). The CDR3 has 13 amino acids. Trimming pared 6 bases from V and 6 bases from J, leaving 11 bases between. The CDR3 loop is CASRDQGPGELFF. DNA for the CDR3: TGTGCCAGCAGGGACCAGGGGCCCGGGGAGCTGTTTTTT.

The CDR3 here is CASSDRAGNYGYTF. In nucleotides, the CDR3 is TGTGCCAGCAGTGACAGGGCCGGAAACTATGGCTACACCTTC. V is TRBV12-3 or TRBV12-4 and J is TRBJ1-2; 7 nucleotides line up with TRBD1. With V trimmed by 5 bases and J by 2 bases, 5 bases remained unmatched. CDR3 length equals 14 residues.

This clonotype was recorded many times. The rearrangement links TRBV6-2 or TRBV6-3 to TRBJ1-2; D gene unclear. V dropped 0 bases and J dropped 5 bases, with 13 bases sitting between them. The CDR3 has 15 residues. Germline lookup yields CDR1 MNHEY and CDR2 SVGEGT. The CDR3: CASSYSMASLYGYTF. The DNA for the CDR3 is TGTGCCAGCAGTTACTCGATGGCGAGTTTATATGGCTACACCTTC.

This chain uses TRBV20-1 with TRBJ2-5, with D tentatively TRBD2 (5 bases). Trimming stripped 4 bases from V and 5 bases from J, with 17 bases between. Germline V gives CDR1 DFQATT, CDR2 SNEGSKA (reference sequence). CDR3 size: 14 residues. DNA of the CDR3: TGCAGTGCTACTAGGTTCCCTAGCCTGGAGACCCAGTACTTC. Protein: CSATRFPSLETQYF.

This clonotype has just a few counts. CDR3 residues: CASSLGSQTYEQYF. CDR3 in DNA: TGTGCCAGCAGCTTAGGTTCGCAAACCTACGAGCAGTACTTC. This chain joins TRBV13 and TRBJ2-7; D is unresolved. There are 14 residues in the CDR3. Germline lookup yields CDR1 PRHDT and CDR2 FYEKMQ (reference sequence). V gave up 0 bases and J gave up 2 bases, with 8 bases separating them.

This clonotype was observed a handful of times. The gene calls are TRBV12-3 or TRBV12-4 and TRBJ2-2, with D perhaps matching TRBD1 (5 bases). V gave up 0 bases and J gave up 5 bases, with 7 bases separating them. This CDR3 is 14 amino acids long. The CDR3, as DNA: TGTGCCAGCAGTTTAGCGGGGCCAACCGGGGAGCTGTTTTTT. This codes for CASSLAGPTGELFF.

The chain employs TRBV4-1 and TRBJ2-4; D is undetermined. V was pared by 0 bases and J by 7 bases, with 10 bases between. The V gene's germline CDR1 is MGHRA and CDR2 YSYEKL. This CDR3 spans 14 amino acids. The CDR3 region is CASSQEGLWNIQYF. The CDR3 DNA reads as TGCGCCAGCAGCCAAGAAGGGTTGTGGAACATTCAGTACTTC.

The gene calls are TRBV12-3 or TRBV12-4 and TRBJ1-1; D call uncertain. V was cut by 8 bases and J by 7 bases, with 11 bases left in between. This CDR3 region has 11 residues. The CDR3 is CASGPLREAFF. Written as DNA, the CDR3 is TGTGCCAGCGGGCCACTACGTGAAGCTTTCTTT.

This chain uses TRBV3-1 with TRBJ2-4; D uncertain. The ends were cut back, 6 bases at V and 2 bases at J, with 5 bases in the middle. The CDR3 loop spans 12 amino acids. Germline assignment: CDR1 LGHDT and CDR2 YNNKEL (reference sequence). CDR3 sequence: CASSSTKNIQYF. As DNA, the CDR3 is TGTGCCAGCAGTTCCACCAAAAACATTCAGTACTTC.

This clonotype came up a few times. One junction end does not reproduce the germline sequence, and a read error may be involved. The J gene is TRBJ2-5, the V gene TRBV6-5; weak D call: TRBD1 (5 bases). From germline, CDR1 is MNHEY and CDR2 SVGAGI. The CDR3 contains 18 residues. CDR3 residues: CASSYSSWGARLEETQYF. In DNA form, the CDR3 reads TGTGCCAGCAGTTACTCGTCCTGGGGCGCGCGCCTCGAGGAGACTCAGTACTTC.

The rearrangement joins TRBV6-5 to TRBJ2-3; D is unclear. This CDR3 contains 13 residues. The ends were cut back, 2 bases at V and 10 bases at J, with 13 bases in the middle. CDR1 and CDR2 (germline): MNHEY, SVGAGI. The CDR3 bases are TGTGCCAGCAGTTACGGACCGCTTTGGGCGCAGTATTTT. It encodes CASSYGPLWAQYF.

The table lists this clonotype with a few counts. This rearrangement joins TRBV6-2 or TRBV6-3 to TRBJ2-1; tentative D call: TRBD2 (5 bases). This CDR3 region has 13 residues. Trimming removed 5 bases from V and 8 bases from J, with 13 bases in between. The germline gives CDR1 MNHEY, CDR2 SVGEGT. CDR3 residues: CASSKGLYDEQFF. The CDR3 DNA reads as TGTGCCAGCAGTAAAGGACTCTATGATGAGCAGTTCTTC.

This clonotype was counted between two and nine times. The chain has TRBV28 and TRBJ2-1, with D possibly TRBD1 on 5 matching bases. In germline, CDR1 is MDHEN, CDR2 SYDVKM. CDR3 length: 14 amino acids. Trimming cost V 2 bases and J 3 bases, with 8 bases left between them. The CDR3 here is CASSLGHHYNEQFF. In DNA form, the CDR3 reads TGTGCCAGCAGTTTAGGACACCACTACAATGAGCAGTTCTTC.

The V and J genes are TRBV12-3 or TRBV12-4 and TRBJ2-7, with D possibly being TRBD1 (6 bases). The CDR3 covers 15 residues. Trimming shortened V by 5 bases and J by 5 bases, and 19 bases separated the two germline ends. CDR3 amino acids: CASSPRTVWGDEQYF. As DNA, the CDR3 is TGTGCCAGCAGTCCGAGGACAGTCTGGGGCGACGAGCAGTACTTC.

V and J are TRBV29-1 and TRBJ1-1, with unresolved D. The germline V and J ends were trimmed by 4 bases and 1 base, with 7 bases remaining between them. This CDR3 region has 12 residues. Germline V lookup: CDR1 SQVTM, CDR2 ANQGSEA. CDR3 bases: TGCAGCGTTGTGGGCCCGAACACTGAAGCTTTCTTT. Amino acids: CSVVGPNTEAFF.

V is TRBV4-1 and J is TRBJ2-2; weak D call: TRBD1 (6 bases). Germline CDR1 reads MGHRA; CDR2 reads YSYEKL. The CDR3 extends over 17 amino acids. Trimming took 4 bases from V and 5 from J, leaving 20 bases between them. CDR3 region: CASSPGPQGTITGELFF. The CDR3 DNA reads TGCGCCAGCAGCCCAGGCCCTCAGGGGACGATTACCGGGGAGCTGTTTTTT.

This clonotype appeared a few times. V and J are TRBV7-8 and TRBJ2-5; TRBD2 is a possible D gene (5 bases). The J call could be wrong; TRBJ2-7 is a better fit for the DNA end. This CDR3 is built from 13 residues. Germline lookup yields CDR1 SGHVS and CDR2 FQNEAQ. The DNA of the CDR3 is TGTGCCAGCAGCTTAGAAACGGGATACGAGCAGTACTTC. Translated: CASSLETGYEQYF.

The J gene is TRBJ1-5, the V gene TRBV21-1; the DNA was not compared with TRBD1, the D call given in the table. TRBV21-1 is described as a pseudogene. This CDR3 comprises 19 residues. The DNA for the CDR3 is TGTGCCAGCCTGGGACAGTTGGCGCAGGGTACGGGTGGCAATCAGCCCCAGCATTTT. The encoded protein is CASLGQLAQGTGGNQPQHF.

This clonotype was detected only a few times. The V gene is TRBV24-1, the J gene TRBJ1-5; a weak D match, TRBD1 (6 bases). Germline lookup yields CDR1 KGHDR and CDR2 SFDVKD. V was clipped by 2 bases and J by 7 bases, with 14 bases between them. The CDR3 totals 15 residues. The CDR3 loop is CATSDSGGLSQPQHF. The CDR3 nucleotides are TGTGCCACCAGTGATTCTGGGGGCTTGAGCCAGCCCCAGCATTTT.

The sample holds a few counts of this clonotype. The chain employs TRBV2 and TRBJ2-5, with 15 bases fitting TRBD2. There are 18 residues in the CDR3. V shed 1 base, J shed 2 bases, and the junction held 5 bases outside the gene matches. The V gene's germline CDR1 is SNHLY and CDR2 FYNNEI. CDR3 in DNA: TGTGCCAGCAGTGAAGTGGGACTAGCGGGGGGCCCACAAGAGACCCAGTACTTC. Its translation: CASSEVGLAGGPQETQYF. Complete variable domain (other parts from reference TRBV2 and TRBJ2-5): EPEVTQTPSHQVTQMGQEVILRCVPISNHLYFYWYRQILGQKVEFLVSFYNNEISEKSEIFDDQFSVERPDGSNFTLKIRSTKLEDSAMYFCASSEVGLAGGPQETQYFGPGTRLLVL.

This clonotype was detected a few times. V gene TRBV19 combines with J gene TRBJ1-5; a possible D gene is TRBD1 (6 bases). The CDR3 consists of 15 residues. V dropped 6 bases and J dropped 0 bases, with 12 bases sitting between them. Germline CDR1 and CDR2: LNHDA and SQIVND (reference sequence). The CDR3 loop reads CASSPVGHSNQPQHF. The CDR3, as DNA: TGTGCCAGTAGCCCTGTGGGACATAGCAATCAGCCCCAGCATTTT.

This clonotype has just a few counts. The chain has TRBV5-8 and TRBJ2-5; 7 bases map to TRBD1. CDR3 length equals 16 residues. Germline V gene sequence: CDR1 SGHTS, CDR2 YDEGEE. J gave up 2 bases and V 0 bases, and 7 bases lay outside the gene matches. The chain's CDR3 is CASSLEKGQKQETQYF. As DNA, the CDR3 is TGTGCCAGCAGCTTGGAAAAGGGACAGAAGCAAGAGACCCAGTACTTC.

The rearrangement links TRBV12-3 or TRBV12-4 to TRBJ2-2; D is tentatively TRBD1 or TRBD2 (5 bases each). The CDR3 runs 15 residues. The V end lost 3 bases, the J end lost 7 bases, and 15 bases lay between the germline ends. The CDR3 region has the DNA TGTGCCAGCAGTTTTTTTCAGGGCGAGGGCGGGGAGCTGTTTTTT. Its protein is CASSFFQGEGGELFF.

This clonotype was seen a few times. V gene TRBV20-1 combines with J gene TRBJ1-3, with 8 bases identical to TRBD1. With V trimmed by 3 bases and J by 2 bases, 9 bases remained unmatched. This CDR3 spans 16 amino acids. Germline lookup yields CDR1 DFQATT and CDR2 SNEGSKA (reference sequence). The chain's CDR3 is CSASADREEAGNTIYF. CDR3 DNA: TGCAGTGCTAGTGCGGACAGGGAAGAAGCTGGAAACACCATATATTTT.

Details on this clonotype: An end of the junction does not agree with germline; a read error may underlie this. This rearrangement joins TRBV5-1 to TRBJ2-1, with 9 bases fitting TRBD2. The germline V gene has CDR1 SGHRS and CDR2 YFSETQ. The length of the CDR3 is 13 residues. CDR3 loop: CASSSSGGNGQFF. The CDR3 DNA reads TGCGCCAGCAGCTCCAGCGGGGGGAATGGGCAGTTCTTC.

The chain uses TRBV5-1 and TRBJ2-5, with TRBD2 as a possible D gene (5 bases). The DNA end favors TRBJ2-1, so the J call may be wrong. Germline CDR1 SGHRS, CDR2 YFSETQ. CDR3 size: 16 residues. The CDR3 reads CASSPRGRLGRNEQFF. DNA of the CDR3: TGCGCCAGCAGCCCCCGGGGTCGGCTGGGTAGGAATGAGCAGTTCTTC.

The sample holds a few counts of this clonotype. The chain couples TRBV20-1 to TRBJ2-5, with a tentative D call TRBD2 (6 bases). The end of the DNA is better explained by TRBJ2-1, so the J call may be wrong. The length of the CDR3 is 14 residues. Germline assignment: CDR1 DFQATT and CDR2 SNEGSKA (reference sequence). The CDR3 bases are TGCAGTGCTGGGGGACGGGGGACCTACAATGAGCAGTTCTTC. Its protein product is CSAGGRGTYNEQFF.